The entry that follows covers one TCR beta chain sequence. The repertoire was sequenced with immunoSEQ multiplex PCR; TCRdb's copy has only in-frame clones and lacks some. The sample lists 390,000 or so clones, roughly 89% seen once, with roughly 1.4% in the top ten. These data belong to a study of blood T cell repertoires in COVID-19. Whole-study context: Both acute and convalescent COVID-19 samples were obtained from the United States, Italy and Spain.

Germline-derived CDR1 and CDR2 are MNHNS and SASEGT. Trimming at V came to 2 bases and at J to 7 bases, leaving 5 bases not matched to a gene. This CDR3 spans 15 amino acids. Input material: peripheral blood. This receptor was taken from a woman in her 30s with active or convalescent COVID-19. The chain employs TRBV6-1 and TRBJ1-6, with 7 bases identical to TRBD1. The CDR3 DNA sequence: TGTGCCAGCAGTGAACACGGGACAGCAAATTCACCCCTCCACTTT. Translating gives CASSEHGTANSPLHF.